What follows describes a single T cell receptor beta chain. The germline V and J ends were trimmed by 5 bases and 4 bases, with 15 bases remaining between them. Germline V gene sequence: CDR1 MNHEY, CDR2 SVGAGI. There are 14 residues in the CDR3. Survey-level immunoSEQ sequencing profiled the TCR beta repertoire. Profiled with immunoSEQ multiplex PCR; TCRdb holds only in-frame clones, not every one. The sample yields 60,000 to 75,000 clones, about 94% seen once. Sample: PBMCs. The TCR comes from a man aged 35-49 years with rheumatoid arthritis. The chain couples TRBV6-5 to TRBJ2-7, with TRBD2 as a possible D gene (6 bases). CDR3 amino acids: CASSPLTSRYEQYF. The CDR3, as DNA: TGTGCCAGCAGTCCTTTGACTAGTCGTTACGAGCAGTACTTC.